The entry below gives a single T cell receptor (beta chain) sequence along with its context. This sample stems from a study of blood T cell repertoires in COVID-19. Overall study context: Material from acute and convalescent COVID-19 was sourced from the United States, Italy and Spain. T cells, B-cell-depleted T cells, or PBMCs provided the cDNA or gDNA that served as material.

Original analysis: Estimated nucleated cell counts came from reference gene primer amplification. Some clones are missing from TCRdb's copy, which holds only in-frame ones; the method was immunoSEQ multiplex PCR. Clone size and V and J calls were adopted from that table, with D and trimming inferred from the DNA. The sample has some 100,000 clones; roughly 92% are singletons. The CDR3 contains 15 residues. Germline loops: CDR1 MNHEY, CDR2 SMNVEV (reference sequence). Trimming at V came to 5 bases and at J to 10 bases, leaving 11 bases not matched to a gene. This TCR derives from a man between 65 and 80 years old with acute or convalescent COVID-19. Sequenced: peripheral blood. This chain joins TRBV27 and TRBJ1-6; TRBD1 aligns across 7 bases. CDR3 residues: CASSPRQGIRSPLHF. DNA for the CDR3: TGTGCCAGCAGTCCTAGACAGGGTATTAGGTCACCCCTCCACTTT.